Given below is one TCR beta chain in context. This entry comes from a study of blood T cell repertoires in COVID-19. Study-wide background: The United States, Italy and Spain were the sources of the acute and convalescent COVID-19 samples. T cells, B-cell-depleted T cells, or PBMCs provided the cDNA or gDNA that served as material.

How the authors handled the data: Reference gene primer amplification yielded estimated nucleated cell counts. Generated by immunoSEQ multiplex PCR, the TCRdb table keeps only in-frame clones and is missing some. V, J and clone size are those of that table, while D and trimming were read from the DNA. The repertoire has roughly 200,000 clones, roughly 83% of them found once; the top ten carry around 26%. This receptor was identified in a man aged 40-49 years with acute or convalescent COVID-19. The material sequenced was peripheral blood.

CDR3 loop: CASSLRTGGGSGNTIYF. The CDR3 nucleotides read TGTGCCAGCAGCCTAAGGACAGGGGGCGGTTCTGGAAACACCATATATTTT. The J gene is TRBJ1-3, the V gene TRBV7-3, with TRBD1 identical over 11 bases. This CDR3 is 17 amino acids long. V shed 5 bases, J shed 1 base, and the junction held 7 bases outside the gene matches. Germline CDR1 is SGHTA and CDR2 is FQGTGA. The full variable domain, in which reference TRBV7-3 and TRBJ1-3 provide the parts outside the CDR3, is GAGVSQTPSNKVTEKGKYVELRCDPISGHTALYWYRQSLGQGPEFLIYFQGTGAADDSGLPNDRFFAVRPEGSVSTLKIQRTERGDSAVYLCASSLRTGGGSGNTIYFGEGSWLTVV.